A single T cell receptor beta chain is shown here with its context. The sample belongs to a study of blood T cell repertoires in COVID-19. Study background: Some COVID-19 samples were acute and others convalescent; all came from the United States, Italy and Spain. The cDNA or gDNA used as material had been derived from T cells, B-cell-depleted T cells, or PBMCs.

Generated by immunoSEQ multiplex PCR, the TCRdb table keeps only in-frame clones and is missing some. The sample contains approximately 210,000 clones, almost 85% of which appear only once. Trimming stripped 4 bases from V and 2 bases from J, with 9 bases between. Germline V gene lookup returns CDR1 LNHDA and CDR2 SQIVND (reference sequence). The CDR3 sequence is 13 residues long. The sample taken for sequencing was peripheral blood. The chain joins TRBV19 to TRBJ2-7, with D possibly TRBD2 on 6 matching bases. The sequence came from a woman in her forties with acute or convalescent COVID-19. CDR3 amino acids: CASSKQRAYEQYF. The CDR3 bases are TGTGCCAGTAGTAAGCAGCGGGCCTACGAGCAGTACTTC.